The 17 T cell receptor beta chains presented below share a single source sample, sequenced in a study of cytomegalovirus exposure and HLA in healthy donors. The PCR had 60 Vbeta and 13 Jbeta primers. Method: immunoSEQ multiplex PCR; TCRdb's copy keeps in-frame clones and lacks some. The data hold 150,000 to 200,000 clones, with around 81% observed a single time. The sequenced sample consisted of PBMCs. The receptor source for this set is a woman aged 18-35 years in good health and CMV-seropositive.

This chain uses TRBV7-9 with TRBJ2-1; D possibly corresponds to TRBD1 (6 bases). This CDR3 contains 16 residues. Germline V gene sequence: CDR1 SEHNR, CDR2 FQNEAQ (reference sequence). V lost 5 bases to trimming and J lost 0 bases, with 14 bases between them. CDR3 sequence: CASSPRPTGSYNEQFF. CDR3 nucleotides: TGTGCCAGCAGCCCCAGACCGACAGGCTCCTACAATGAGCAGTTCTTC. Drawing the rest from reference TRBV7-9 and TRBJ2-1, the complete variable domain is DTGVSQNPRHKITKRGQNVTFRCDPISEHNRLYWYRQTLGQGPEFLTYFQNEAQLEKSRLLSDRFSAERPKGSFSTLEIQRTEQGDSAMYLCASSPRPTGSYNEQFFGPGTRLTVL.

The chain carries TRBV6-5 and TRBJ2-7; possible D gene TRBD2, 5 bases. V lost 0 bases, J lost 3 bases, and 12 bases lay in between. The CDR3 sequence is 15 residues long. Germline CDR1 is MNHEY and CDR2 is SVGAGI. This CDR3 is CASSYSAEGYYEQYV. The CDR3 nucleotides are TGTGCCAGCAGTTACTCGGCAGAGGGATACTACGAGCAGTACGTC.

This rearrangement joins TRBV6-6 to TRBJ1-6; TRBD1 aligns across 9 bases. The CDR3 extends over 14 amino acids. Germline CDR1 and CDR2: MNHNY and SVGAGI (reference sequence). V lost 5 bases to trimming and J lost 7 bases; unmatched junction nucleotides: 3. CDR3 amino acids: CASSTGTGNSPLHF. Written as DNA, the CDR3 is TGTGCCAGCAGTACAGGGACAGGGAATTCACCCCTCCACTTT.

This chain uses TRBV5-1 with TRBJ2-5; 8 bases line up with TRBD2. The trim removed 2 bases at V and 0 bases at J, leaving 3 bases unmatched. CDR1 is SGHRS and CDR2 is YFSETQ in the germline V gene. CDR3 length: 15 residues. The chain's CDR3 is CASSFGGGYQETQYF. The CDR3 nucleotides read TGCGCCAGCAGCTTTGGCGGGGGGTACCAAGAGACCCAGTACTTC.

In DNA form, the CDR3 reads TGTGCCAGCAGCCATCCAGGGGCCGGCGAGCAGTACTTC. It yields the protein CASSHPGAGEQYF. The gene calls are TRBV7-9 and TRBJ2-7, with D possibly being TRBD1 (6 bases). Germline V lookup: CDR1 SEHNR, CDR2 FQNEAQ (reference sequence). V lost 5 bases, J lost 6 bases, and 14 bases lay in between. CDR3 length: 13 amino acids. Based on the CDR3 plus reference TRBV7-9 and TRBJ2-7, the full variable domain is DTGVSQNPRHKITKRGQNVTFRCDPISEHNRLYWYRQTLGQGPEFLTYFQNEAQLEKSRLLSDRFSAERPKGSFSTLEIQRTEQGDSAMYLCASSHPGAGEQYFGPGTRLTVT.

This clone was observed a handful of times. The chain is built from TRBV7-2 and TRBJ2-4, with D perhaps matching TRBD2 (6 bases). With 8 bases removed from V and 7 bases from J, the gap between germline ends came to 24 bases. This CDR3 spans 16 amino acids. Germline V gene data show CDR1 as SGHTA and CDR2 as FQGNSA. The CDR3 coding sequence is TGTGCCAGCGGCCGGAGGGAAGGCCTTATAGCCAACATTCAGTACTTC. It encodes CASGRREGLIANIQYF.

V and J are TRBV9 and TRBJ2-3, with 12 bases identical to TRBD2. Germline trimming cut 4 bases from V and 6 bases from J; bases unmatched to any gene: 9. CDR3 length equals 16 residues. From germline, CDR1 is SGDLS and CDR2 YYNGEE. CDR3 amino acids: CASSKITSGGSDTQYF. The CDR3 DNA reads as TGTGCCAGCAGCAAAATCACTAGCGGGGGGTCTGATACGCAGTATTTT.

V gene TRBV2 combines with J gene TRBJ2-4; possible D gene TRBD1, 6 bases. Trimming shortened V by 7 bases and J by 0 bases, and 10 bases separated the two germline ends. From germline, CDR1 is SNHLY and CDR2 FYNNEI. The CDR3 has 14 residues. The CDR3 reads CASIWTEAKNIQYF. DNA of the CDR3: TGTGCCAGCATCTGGACAGAAGCCAAAAACATTCAGTACTTC.

This chain joins TRBV5-1 and TRBJ1-2, with D possibly being TRBD1 (6 bases). The CDR3 is 14 amino acids. V gave up 0 bases and J gave up 5 bases, with 11 bases separating them. The germline CDR1 and CDR2 sequences are SGHRS and YFSETQ. CDR3 residues: CASSLESGVYGYTF. Here the CDR3 DNA reads TGCGCCAGCAGCTTGGAATCAGGGGTTTATGGCTACACCTTC.

There are a few counts of this clone. The CDR3 region is CASSDPTVRRSEQFF. The CDR3 region has the DNA TGTGCCAGCTCAGACCCAACCGTCCGGCGGAGTGAGCAGTTCTTC. The chain carries TRBV18 and TRBJ2-1, with no clear D. With 5 bases removed from V and 9 bases from J, the gap between germline ends came to 20 bases. The CDR3 has 15 residues. The germline V gene encodes CDR1 KGHSH and CDR2 LQKENI.

The rearrangement links TRBV7-9 to TRBJ1-6; D ambiguous. The length of the CDR3 is 16 residues. The germline V and J ends were trimmed by 1 base and 0 bases, with 7 bases remaining between them. CDR1 SEHNR and CDR2 FQNEAQ come from the germline V gene (reference sequence). The CDR3 region has the DNA TGTGCCAGCAGCTTAGATCCAGGCTCCTATAATTCACCCCTCCACTTT. The encoded protein is CASSLDPGSYNSPLHF.

The chain has TRBV19 and TRBJ2-3, with D perhaps matching TRBD1 (5 bases). Trimming took 1 base from V and 6 from J, leaving 5 bases between them. Germline CDR1 LNHDA, CDR2 SQIVND (reference sequence). This CDR3 has 12 residues. The CDR3 DNA follows: TGTGCCAGTAGTATAGGGGGCGATACGCAGTATTTT. It is translated as CASSIGGDTQYF.

This sequence joins TRBV12-5 and TRBJ1-1; D is perhaps TRBD1 (5 bases). Germline V CDR1 and CDR2: LGHNT, FRNRAP. CDR3 length: 13 residues. Trimming left V 1 base short and J 4 bases short, with 7 bases between. Here the CDR3 reads CASGLGGGTEAFF. In DNA, the CDR3 is TGTGCTAGTGGTTTGGGGGGGGGCACTGAAGCTTTCTTT. Using reference TRBV12-5 and TRBJ1-1 for the parts outside the CDR3, the full variable domain is DARVTQTPRHKVTEMGQEVTMRCQPILGHNTVFWYRQTMMQGLELLAYFRNRAPLDDSGMPKDRFSAEMPDATLATLKIQPSEPRDSAVYFCASGLGGGTEAFFGQGTRLTVV.

The chain joins TRBV6-6 to TRBJ2-5; no clear D. V was pared by 1 base and J by 1 base, with 10 bases between. This CDR3 is built from 15 residues. CDR1 MNHNY and CDR2 SVGAGI come from the germline V gene (reference sequence). The CDR3 region has the DNA TGTGCCAGCAGTTACTTAGACACCCTCCAAGAGACCCAGTACTTC. Translation: CASSYLDTLQETQYF.

The chain employs TRBV28 and TRBJ2-5; weak D call: TRBD2 (5 bases). The assigned J gene may be wrong: the sequence end matches TRBJ2-7 better. Germline V lookup: CDR1 MDHEN, CDR2 SYDVKM. There are 14 residues in the CDR3. CDR3 nucleotides: TGTGCCAGCAGCCCCTCTCTGGGAGCCTACGAGCAGTACTTC. Translation gives CASSPSLGAYEQYF.

V usage is TRBV4-2 and J usage is TRBJ1-3, with D perhaps TRBD1 (6 bases). The CDR3 spans 14 residues. The germline V and J ends were trimmed by 0 bases and 9 bases, with 12 bases remaining between them. Per germline, CDR1 LGHNA and CDR2 YNFKEQ. The CDR3 bases are TGTGCCAGCAGCCAAGACGACAGGCCGTCCACCATATATTTT. Translation gives CASSQDDRPSTIYF.

In the case of this clone: One end of the junction does not line up with germline, which may come from a read error. This chain joins TRBV7-2 and TRBJ2-3, with a possible D match to TRBD1 (5 bases). Germline values: CDR1 SGHTA, CDR2 FQGNSA. This CDR3 contains 15 residues. CDR3 DNA: TGTGCCAGCAGCCCCAGGGCCCTAGGCACAGATACGCAGTGTTTT. It translates to CASSPRALGTDTQCF.